Listed below are T cell receptor beta chains from one sample, sequenced in a study of blood T cell repertoires in COVID-19. Repertoires were generated with immunoSEQ multiplex PCR, while TCRdb's copy carries only in-frame clones and drops some. This sample has 200,000 to 250,000 clones, with approximately 80% found just once. Sequenced material: PBMCs or T cells enriched from blood (not recorded which). Receptor source: a woman aged 40-49 years with acute COVID-19. Both conserved end residues are part of each CDR3. The D gene is left open where the match is weak. Where a row states a size, it is once, few, many or the class of an expanded clone; other rows omit it.

v_call	d_call	clone_size	j_call	cdr3_nt	cdr3_aa
TRBV2	NA	NA	TRBJ1-1	TGTGCCAGCAGGGTACAGGGAACCAACACTGAAGCTTTCTTT	CASRVQGTNTEAFF
TRBV28	NA	NA	TRBJ1-5	TGTGCCAGCAGTTTGAGTTGGGGGGTTTCATTT	CASSLSWGVSF
TRBV12-3/TRBV12-4	NA	NA	TRBJ1-2	TGTGCCAGCAGTCCTCGACAAACGCATGGCTACACCTTC	CASSPRQTHGYTF
TRBV25-1	TRBD2	NA	TRBJ2-2	TGTGCCAGCTCCCTGATTAACCCGACTAGCGGGAGAGGGGAGCTGTTTTTT	CASSLINPTSGRGELFF
TRBV9	NA	NA	TRBJ1-5	TGTGCCAGCAGCGTAGGCAGGTACAATCAGCCCCAGCATTTT	CASSVGRYNQPQHF
TRBV19	NA	NA	TRBJ2-3	TGTGCCAGTAGTATCGGCACCCACGGGACGCAGTATTTT	CASSIGTHGTQYF
TRBV19	TRBD1	few	TRBJ1-1	TGTGCCAGTAGTATGGGTAGGGACAGGGCAACTGAAGCTTTCTTT	CASSMGRDRATEAFF
TRBV11-3	NA	NA	TRBJ2-2	TGTGCCAGCGGGACATACGGGGGGGAGCTGTTTTTT	CASGTYGGELFF
TRBV28	NA	NA	TRBJ2-7	TGTGCCAGCAGCCGCACAGGGCTTCCCCACGAGCAGTACTTC	CASSRTGLPHEQYF
TRBV4-3	NA	NA	TRBJ2-3	TGCGCCAGCAGCCAAGATGGGACGGGAGTTGGTACAGATACGCAGTATTTT	CASSQDGTGVGTDTQYF
TRBV11-2	NA	NA	TRBJ1-1	TGTGCCAGCAGCTTGCAGCGCCATGGGTACACTGAAGCTTTCTTT	CASSLQRHGYTEAFF